One and the same sample provided the 5 T cell receptor beta chains below, sequenced in a study of tissue T cells after allogeneic stem cell transplantation. TCRdb's table, derived via immunoSEQ multiplex PCR, lists solely in-frame clones and lacks some. Of 7,000 or so clones in the sample, roughly 53% are singletons; the top ten hold approximately 3.9%. Time point here: mouse harvest day 7 after allogeneic transplant. The graft held 10^6 splenic CD5+ T cells and 10^7 T-cell-depleted bone marrow cells. Source material: gut tissue. These receptors all come from a female BALB/c mouse given C57BL/6 T cells with graft-versus-host disease after an allogeneic hematopoietic cell transplant.

This clone occurred a few times. Gene names and germline match the mouse. The read falls 1 residue short of the CDR3 end, and the missing part is taken from the germline J gene. The chain has TRBV26 and TRBJ2-7; TRBD2 agrees at 7 bases. The length of the CDR3 is 13 residues. Losses at the gene ends were 5 bases for V and 4 bases for J; bases not matched to a gene: 5. The germline CDR1 and CDR2 sequences are KGHPV and FQNQEV (reference sequence). The part of the CDR3 DNA that was read is TGTGCCAGCAGTTCACTGGGGATATATGAACAGTAC. Its protein is CASSSLGIYEQY. The CDR3 as a whole reads CASSSLGIYEQYF.

In its sample, this clone was seen a few times. Gene names are the mouse ones. The read halts 1 residue ahead of the CDR3 end, with the missing end drawn from the germline J gene. In the same sample, other DNA sequences code for this CDR3. The chain joins TRBV3 to TRBJ1-3; perhaps TRBD1 as D (6 bases). Germline V gene sequence: CDR1 SNHLY, CDR2 FYNGKV (reference sequence). The CDR3 is made up of 14 amino acids. The V and J ends lost 5 bases and 3 bases respectively, with 11 bases between them. The CDR3 region is CASSLGQGGNTLYF. The sequenced CDR3 bases are TGTGCCAGCAGCCTGGGACAAGGTGGAAATACGCTCTAT.

Details on this clone: Gene names are the mouse ones. The sequence runs out 1 residue before the end of the CDR3; the remainder is reconstructed from the germline J gene. The chain has TRBV26 and TRBJ1-1; 8 bases align to TRBD1. The CDR3 length is 14 residues. Germline loops: CDR1 KGHPV, CDR2 FQNQEV (reference sequence). The V segment lost 3 bases and the J segment 4 bases; nucleotides outside the gene matches: 4. This chain's CDR3 is CASSLQGGSTEVFF. CDR3 DNA, as far as it was read: TGTGCCAGCAGTCTACAGGGGGGGAGCACAGAAGTCTTC.

This clone was counted between two and nine times. Gene names follow the mouse nomenclature. The chain's CDR3 is CASSHWGSAEQFF. The CDR3 bases that were read are TGTGCCAGCAGTCATTGGGGGAGTGCTGAGCAGTTC. The chain joins TRBV26 to TRBJ2-1; D perhaps matches TRBD2 (6 bases). With the read ending 1 residue before the CDR3 end, the germline J gene is used to fill in that end. This CDR3 is 13 amino acids long. The germline CDR1 and CDR2 sequences are KGHPV and FQNQEV (reference sequence). The germline V and J ends were trimmed by 4 bases and 6 bases, with 10 bases remaining between them.

Points on this clone: The gene names here belong to mouse. The read ends 1 residue before the CDR3 terminus; that terminus is restored from the germline J gene. This sequence joins TRBV16 and TRBJ2-7, with D uncertain. From germline, CDR1 is SGHSA and CDR2 FRNQAP. CDR3 size: 12 residues. Trimming cost V 0 bases and J 4 bases, with 4 bases left between them. The CDR3 sequence: CASSLELYEQYF. CDR3 DNA, as far as it was read: TGTGCAAGCAGCTTAGAACTGTATGAACAGTAC.